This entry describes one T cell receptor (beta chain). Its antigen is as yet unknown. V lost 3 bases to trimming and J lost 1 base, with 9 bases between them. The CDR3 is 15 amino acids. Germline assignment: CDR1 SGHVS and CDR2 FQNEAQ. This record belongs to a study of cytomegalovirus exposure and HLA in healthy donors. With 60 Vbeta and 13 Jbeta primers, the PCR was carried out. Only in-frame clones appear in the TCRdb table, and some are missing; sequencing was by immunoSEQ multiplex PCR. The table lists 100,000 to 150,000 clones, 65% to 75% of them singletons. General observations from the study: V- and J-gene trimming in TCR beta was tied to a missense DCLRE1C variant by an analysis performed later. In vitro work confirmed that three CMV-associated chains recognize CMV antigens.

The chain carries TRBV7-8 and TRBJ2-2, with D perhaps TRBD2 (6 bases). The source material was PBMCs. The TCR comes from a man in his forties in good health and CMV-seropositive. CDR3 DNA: TGTGCCAGCAGCTTTCGGGGGTGGAACACCGGGGAGCTGTTTTTT. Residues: CASSFRGWNTGELFF.